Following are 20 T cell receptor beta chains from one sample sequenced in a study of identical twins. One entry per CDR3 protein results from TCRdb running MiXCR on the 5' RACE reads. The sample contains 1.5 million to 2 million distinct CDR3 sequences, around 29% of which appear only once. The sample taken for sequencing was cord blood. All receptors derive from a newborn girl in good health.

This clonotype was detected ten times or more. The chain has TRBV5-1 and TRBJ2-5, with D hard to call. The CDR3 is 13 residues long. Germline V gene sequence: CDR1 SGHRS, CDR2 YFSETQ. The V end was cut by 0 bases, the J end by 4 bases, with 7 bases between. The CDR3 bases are TGCGCCAGCAGCTTGGAAGGGTCAGAGACCCAGTACTTC. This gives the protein CASSLEGSETQYF.

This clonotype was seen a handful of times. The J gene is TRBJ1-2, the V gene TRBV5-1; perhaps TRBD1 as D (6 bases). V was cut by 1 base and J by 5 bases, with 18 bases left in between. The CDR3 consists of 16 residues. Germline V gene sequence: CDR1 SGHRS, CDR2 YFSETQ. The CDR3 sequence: CASSLLRGATAYGYTF. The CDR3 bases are TGCGCCAGCAGCTTGTTGAGGGGGGCAACTGCTTATGGCTACACCTTC. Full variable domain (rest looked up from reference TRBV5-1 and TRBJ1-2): KAGVTQTPRYLIKTRGQQVTLSCSPISGHRSVSWYQQTPGQGLQFLFEYFSETQRNKGNFPGRFSGRQFSNSRSEMNVSTLELGDSALYLCASSLLRGATAYGYTFGSGTRLTVV.

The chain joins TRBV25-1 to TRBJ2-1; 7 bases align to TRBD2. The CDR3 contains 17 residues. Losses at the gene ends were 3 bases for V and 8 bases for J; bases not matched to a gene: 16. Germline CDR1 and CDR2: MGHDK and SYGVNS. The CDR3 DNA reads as TGTGCCAGCAGTGATCTCTCTCGAGGACTAGGTGGCGATGAGCAGTTCTTC. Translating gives CASSDLSRGLGGDEQFF.

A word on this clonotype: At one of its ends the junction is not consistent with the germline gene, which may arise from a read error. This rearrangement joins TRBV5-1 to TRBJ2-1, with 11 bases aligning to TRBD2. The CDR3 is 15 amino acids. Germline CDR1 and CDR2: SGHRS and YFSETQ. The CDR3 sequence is CVSSSTSGTYNEQFF. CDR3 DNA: TGCGTCAGCAGCTCGACTAGCGGGACCTACAATGAGCAGTTCTTC.

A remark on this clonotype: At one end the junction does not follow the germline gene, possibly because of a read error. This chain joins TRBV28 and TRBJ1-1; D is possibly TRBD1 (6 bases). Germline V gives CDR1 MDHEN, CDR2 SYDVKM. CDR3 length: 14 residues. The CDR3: CASRIFRGDTGAFF. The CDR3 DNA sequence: TGTGCCAGCAGAATCTTCAGGGGTGACACTGGAGCTTTCTTT.

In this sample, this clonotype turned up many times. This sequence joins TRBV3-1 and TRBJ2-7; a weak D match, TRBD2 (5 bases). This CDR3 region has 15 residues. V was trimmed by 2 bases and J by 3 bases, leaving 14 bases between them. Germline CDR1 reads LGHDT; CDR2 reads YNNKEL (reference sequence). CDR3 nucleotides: TGTGCCAGCAGCCAAAGCCGGACTTCCAACTACGAGCAGTACTTC. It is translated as CASSQSRTSNYEQYF.

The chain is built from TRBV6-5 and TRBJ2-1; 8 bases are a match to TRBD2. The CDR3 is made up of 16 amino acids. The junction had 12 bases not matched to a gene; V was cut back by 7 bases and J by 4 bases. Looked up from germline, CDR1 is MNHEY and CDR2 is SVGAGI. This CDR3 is CASTPGGRLGYNEQFF. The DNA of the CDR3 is TGTGCCAGCACCCCAGGCGGGAGGTTGGGTTACAATGAGCAGTTCTTC.

This CDR3 is CATSDLTARELFF. The CDR3 nucleotides are TGTGCCACCAGTGATTTGACGGCCCGGGAGCTGTTTTTT. The V and J genes are TRBV24-1 and TRBJ2-2; D is unclear. V dropped 0 bases and J dropped 9 bases, with 7 bases sitting between them. From germline, CDR1 is KGHDR and CDR2 SFDVKD. The CDR3 is made up of 13 amino acids.

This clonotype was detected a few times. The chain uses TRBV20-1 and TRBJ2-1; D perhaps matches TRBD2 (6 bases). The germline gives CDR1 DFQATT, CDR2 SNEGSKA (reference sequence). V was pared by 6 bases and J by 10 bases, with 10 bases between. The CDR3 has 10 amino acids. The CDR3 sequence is CSAVGGEQFF. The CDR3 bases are TGCAGTGCGGTAGGAGGGGAGCAGTTCTTC.

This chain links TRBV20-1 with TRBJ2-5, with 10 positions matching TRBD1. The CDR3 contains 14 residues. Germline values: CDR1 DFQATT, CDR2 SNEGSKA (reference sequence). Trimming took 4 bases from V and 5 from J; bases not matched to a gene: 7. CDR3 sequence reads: CSATGTGAWETQYF. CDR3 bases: TGCAGTGCTACCGGGACAGGGGCGTGGGAGACCCAGTACTTC.

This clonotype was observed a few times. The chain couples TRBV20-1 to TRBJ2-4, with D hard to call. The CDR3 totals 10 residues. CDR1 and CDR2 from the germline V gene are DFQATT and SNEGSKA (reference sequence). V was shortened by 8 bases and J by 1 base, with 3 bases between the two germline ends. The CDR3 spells CSLAKNIQYF. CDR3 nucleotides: TGCAGTTTGGCCAAAAACATTCAGTACTTC.

The DNA of the CDR3 is TGCAGTGCTAGTCGTGGACAGCACAATCAGCCCCAGCATTTT. Translation: CSASRGQHNQPQHF. The V and J genes are TRBV20-1 and TRBJ1-5, with D possibly TRBD1 on 6 matching bases. This CDR3 is 14 amino acids long. V was trimmed by 3 bases and J by 3 bases, leaving 12 bases between them. From germline, CDR1 is DFQATT and CDR2 SNEGSKA (reference sequence).

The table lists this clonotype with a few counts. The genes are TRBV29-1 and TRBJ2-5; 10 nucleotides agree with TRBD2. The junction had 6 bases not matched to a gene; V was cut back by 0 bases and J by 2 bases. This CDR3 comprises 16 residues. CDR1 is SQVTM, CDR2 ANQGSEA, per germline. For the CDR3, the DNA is TGCAGCGTTGAAGATCCACTAGCGGGGAAGCAAGAGACCCAGTACTTC. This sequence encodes CSVEDPLAGKQETQYF.

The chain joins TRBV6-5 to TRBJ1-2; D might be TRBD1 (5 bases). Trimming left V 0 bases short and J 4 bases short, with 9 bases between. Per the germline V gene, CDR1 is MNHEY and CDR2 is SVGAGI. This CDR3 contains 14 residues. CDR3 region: CASSYSIGGYGYTF. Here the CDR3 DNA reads TGTGCCAGCAGTTACTCGATCGGGGGCTATGGCTACACCTTC.

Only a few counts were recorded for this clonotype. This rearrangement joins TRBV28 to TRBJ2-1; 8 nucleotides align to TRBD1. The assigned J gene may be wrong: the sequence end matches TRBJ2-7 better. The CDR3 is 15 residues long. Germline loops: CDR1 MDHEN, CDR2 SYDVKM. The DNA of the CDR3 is TGTGCCAGCAGTTTAGCGGCAGGGGGCTACAATGAGCAGTACTTC. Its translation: CASSLAAGGYNEQYF.

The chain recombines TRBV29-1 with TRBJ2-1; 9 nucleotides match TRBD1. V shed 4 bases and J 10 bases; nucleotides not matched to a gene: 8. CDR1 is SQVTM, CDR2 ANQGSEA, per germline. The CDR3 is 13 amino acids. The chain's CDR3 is CSVVGDRAYEQFF. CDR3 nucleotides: TGCAGCGTTGTAGGGGACAGGGCATACGAGCAGTTCTTC.

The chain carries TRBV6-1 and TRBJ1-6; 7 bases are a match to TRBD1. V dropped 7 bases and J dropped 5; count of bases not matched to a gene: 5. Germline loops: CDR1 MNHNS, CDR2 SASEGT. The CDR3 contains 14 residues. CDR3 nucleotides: TGTGCCAGCAACCCGGGACAGCATAATTCACCCCTCCACTTT. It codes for CASNPGQHNSPLHF.

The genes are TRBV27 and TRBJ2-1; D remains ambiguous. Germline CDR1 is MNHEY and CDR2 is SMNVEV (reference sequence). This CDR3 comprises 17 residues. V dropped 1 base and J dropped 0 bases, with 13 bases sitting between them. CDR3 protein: CASSLFCSTSSYNEQFF. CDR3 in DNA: TGTGCCAGCAGTTTATTCTGCTCGACGAGCTCCTACAATGAGCAGTTCTTC.

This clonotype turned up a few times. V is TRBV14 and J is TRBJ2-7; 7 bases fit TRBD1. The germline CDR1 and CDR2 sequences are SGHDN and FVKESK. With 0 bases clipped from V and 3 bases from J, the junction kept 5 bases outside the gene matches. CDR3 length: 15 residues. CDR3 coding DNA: TGTGCCAGCAGCCAAGACCTTGGACAGGTCTACGAGCAGTACTTC. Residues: CASSQDLGQVYEQYF. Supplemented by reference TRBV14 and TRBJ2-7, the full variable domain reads EAGVTQFPSHSVIEKGQTVTLRCDPISGHDNLYWYRRVMGKEIKFLLHFVKESKQDESGMPNNRFLAERTGGTYSTLKVQPAELEDSGVYFCASSQDLGQVYEQYFGPGTRLTVT.

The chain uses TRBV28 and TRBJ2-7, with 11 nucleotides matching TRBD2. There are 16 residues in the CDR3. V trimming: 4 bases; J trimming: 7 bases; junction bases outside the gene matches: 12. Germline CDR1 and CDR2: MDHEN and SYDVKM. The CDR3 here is CASSYWGTSGYNEQYF. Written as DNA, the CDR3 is TGTGCCAGCAGTTACTGGGGGACTAGCGGATACAATGAGCAGTACTTC.